One sample yielded the 32 T cell receptor beta chains listed below, sequenced in a study of graft-versus-host responses after intestinal transplantation. The method was immunoSEQ multiplex PCR; TCRdb's version includes in-frame clones alone and lacks a portion of them. Of about 90,000 clones listed, 85% to 95% are singletons. Their cognate antigens are unknown. Specimen: unstimulated CD4+ T cells sorted from spleen or lymph node cells, collected before transplant. The receptors stem from a human donor who was the organ donor for an intestinal transplant.

The genes are TRBV11-2 and TRBJ2-3; 8 bases are shared with TRBD1. CDR3 size: 16 residues. Germline trimming cut 4 bases from V and 0 bases from J; bases unmatched to any gene: 6. The germline gives CDR1 SGHAT, CDR2 FQNNGV. The CDR3 loop reads CASSSHRGTSTDTQYF. The CDR3 DNA reads TGTGCCAGCAGCTCCCACAGGGGGACAAGCACAGATACGCAGTATTTT. Together with reference TRBV11-2 and TRBJ2-3, the CDR3 gives the full variable domain: EAGVAQSPRYKIIEKRQSVAFWCNPISGHATLYWYQQILGQGPKLLIQFQNNGVVDDSQLPKDRFSAERLKGVDSTLKIQPAKLEDSAVYLCASSSHRGTSTDTQYFGPGTRLTVL.

This clone occurred once. This chain joins TRBV7-6 and TRBJ2-3, with a tentative D call TRBD1 (6 bases). The CDR3 has 15 residues. Trimming pared 2 bases from V and 2 bases from J, leaving 11 bases between. In germline, CDR1 is SGHVS, CDR2 FNYEAQ. The CDR3 bases are TGTGCCAGCAGCTTACAGAGGGGGACCACAGATACGCAGTATTTT. It translates to CASSLQRGTTDTQYF.

The rearrangement links TRBV5-1 to TRBJ2-7; 9 nucleotides match TRBD2. CDR1 is SGHRS and CDR2 is YFSETQ in the germline V gene. This CDR3 region has 15 residues. The J segment lost 3 bases and the V segment lost 0 bases, leaving 4 bases of the junction unmatched. The CDR3 spells CASSLVLAGDYEQYF. DNA of the CDR3: TGCGCCAGCAGCTTGGTATTAGCGGGGGACTACGAGCAGTACTTC.

The chain links TRBV7-2 to TRBJ1-2; D may be TRBD1 (5 bases). The CDR3 runs 16 residues. Germline CDR1 SGHTA, CDR2 FQGNSA. V was pared by 3 bases and J by 5 bases, with 19 bases between. As DNA, the CDR3 is TGTGCCAGCAGCTTTAGCCTCGGCCAGGGCCTTTATGGCTACACCTTC. It specifies CASSFSLGQGLYGYTF.

The sample holds a few counts of this clone. The germline gene is not matched at one end of the junction; a read error may be the cause. This chain uses TRBV30 with TRBJ1-1; 8 bases are shared with TRBD1. Per the germline V gene, CDR1 is GTSNPN and CDR2 is SVGIG (reference sequence). The CDR3 runs 11 residues. The CDR3 DNA reads TGTGCCTGGAGTGTCCGGGACAGGCGGGACTTT. Translated, it gives CAWSVRDRRDF.

To note about this clone: At the DNA level, this CDR3 is encoded by other sequences in the same sample as well. The chain is built from TRBV5-1 and TRBJ1-1, with unresolved D. The CDR3 is made up of 14 amino acids. Germline-derived CDR1 and CDR2 are SGHRS and YFSETQ. Between the trimmed V and J ends, which lost 0 bases and 1 base, there was a span of 7 bases. The CDR3 DNA is TGCGCCAGCAGCTTGGCGGCAGGGAACACTGAAGCTTTCTTT. Translating gives CASSLAAGNTEAFF.

The chain has TRBV29-1 and TRBJ2-5; 8 positions agree with TRBD1. The CDR3 has 12 residues. Germline V gene lookup returns CDR1 SQVTM and CDR2 ANQGSEA. V lost 6 bases to trimming and J lost 5 bases; unmatched junction nucleotides: 5. The CDR3 here is CSVTTGVETQYF. In DNA form, the CDR3 reads TGCAGCGTCACGACAGGGGTGGAGACCCAGTACTTC. The full variable domain, in which reference TRBV29-1 and TRBJ2-5 provide the parts outside the CDR3, is SAVISQKPSRDICQRGTSLTIQCQVDSQVTMMFWYRQQPGQSLTLIATANQGSEATYESGFVIDKFPISRPNLTFSTLTVSNMSPEDSSIYLCSVTTGVETQYFGPGTRLLVL.

The chain uses TRBV2 and TRBJ2-7; the match to TRBD2 covers 7 bases. The junction had 6 bases not matched to a gene; V was cut back by 0 bases and J by 1 base. The CDR3 consists of 16 residues. CDR1 SNHLY and CDR2 FYNNEI come from the germline V gene. In nucleotides, the CDR3 is TGTGCCAGCAGTGAAGCCCGGCCTAGCGGATCCTACGAGCAGTACTTC. Translated: CASSEARPSGSYEQYF.

V is TRBV6-1 and J is TRBJ2-2, with 16 bases that match TRBD2. The length of the CDR3 is 18 residues. Losses at the gene ends were 1 base for V and 3 bases for J; bases not matched to a gene: 2. Germline-derived CDR1 and CDR2 are MNHNS and SASEGT. CDR3 DNA sequence: TGTGCCAGCAGTGAAGAGGGACTAGCGGGGGGGTACACCGGGGAGCTGTTTTTT. Protein sequence: CASSEEGLAGGYTGELFF.

V usage is TRBV5-1 and J usage is TRBJ2-2, with no clear D. CDR3 length equals 14 residues. V was shortened by 9 bases and J by 3 bases, with 15 bases between the two germline ends. CDR1 and CDR2 (germline): SGHRS, YFSETQ. The CDR3 here is CATRPIVDTGELFF. CDR3 DNA sequence: TGCGCCACCCGTCCAATAGTCGACACCGGGGAGCTGTTTTTT. The entire variable domain, with the rest obtained from reference TRBV5-1 and TRBJ2-2, is as follows: KAGVTQTPRYLIKTRGQQVTLSCSPISGHRSVSWYQQTPGQGLQFLFEYFSETQRNKGNFPGRFSGRQFSNSRSEMNVSTLELGDSALYLCATRPIVDTGELFFGEGSRLTVL.

The sample holds one count of this clone. This sequence joins TRBV5-4 and TRBJ2-5; D is unclear. Trimming removed 2 bases from V and 4 bases from J, with 6 bases in between. The germline V gene encodes CDR1 SGHNT and CDR2 YYREEE (reference sequence). The CDR3 consists of 12 residues. CDR3 in DNA: TGTGCCAGCAGCTTCAGTATAGAGACCCAGTACTTC. Encoded protein: CASSFSIETQYF.

This clone was seen more than once but under ten times. The rearrangement uses TRBV15 and TRBJ2-1; the D is unclear. The CDR3 is 16 residues long. Germline V CDR1 and CDR2: LNHNV, YYDKDF (reference sequence). The germline V and J ends were trimmed by 2 bases and 2 bases, with 13 bases remaining between them. DNA for the CDR3: TGTGCCACCAGCAGACACCCGCCAGACACCTACAATGAGCAGTTCTTC. Its translation: CATSRHPPDTYNEQFF.

V usage is TRBV7-3 and J usage is TRBJ2-1; 7 bases map to TRBD2. Germline lookup yields CDR1 SGHTA and CDR2 FQGTGA. The CDR3 extends over 14 amino acids. The junction had 10 bases not matched to a gene; V was cut back by 10 bases and J by 4 bases. CDR3: CATHPAGLYNEQFF. CDR3 bases: TGTGCCACCCATCCAGCGGGGCTGTACAATGAGCAGTTCTTC.

The chain recombines TRBV5-1 with TRBJ1-2; the match to TRBD1 covers 8 bases. This CDR3 is built from 15 residues. In germline, CDR1 is SGHRS, CDR2 YFSETQ. The trim removed 4 bases at V and 2 bases at J, leaving 7 bases unmatched. This CDR3 is CASSVQGGLNYGYTF. CDR3 DNA sequence: TGCGCCAGCAGCGTACAGGGGGGCCTAAACTATGGCTACACCTTC.

The J gene is TRBJ2-5, the V gene TRBV6-1; no clear D gene. Germline CDR1 and CDR2: MNHNS and SASEGT. Deletions cut 6 bases from V and 1 base from J, with 12 bases between. This CDR3 contains 14 residues. The CDR3 DNA is TGTGCCAGCAGCCTTGCAGTAGCCCAAGAGACCCAGTACTTC. Translating gives CASSLAVAQETQYF.

The chain carries TRBV4-1 and TRBJ2-3; D is perhaps TRBD2 (6 bases). CDR1 is MGHRA and CDR2 is YSYEKL in the germline V gene. CDR3 length equals 16 residues. Trimming took off 0 bases at V and 4 bases at J, with 14 bases between the two ends. The CDR3 here is CASSQDVTGGPDTQYF. CDR3 nucleotides: TGCGCCAGCAGCCAAGATGTAACCGGGGGTCCAGATACGCAGTATTTT.

J is TRBJ2-7 and V is TRBV29-1, with D tentatively TRBD2 (7 bases). V lost 4 bases and J lost 0, with 13 bases in between. The CDR3 covers 14 residues. Germline V gene sequence: CDR1 SQVTM, CDR2 ANQGSEA. The CDR3 loop reads CSVVRGGSSYEQYF. In DNA, the CDR3 is TGCAGCGTTGTGAGGGGGGGAAGCTCCTACGAGCAGTACTTC.

The V gene is TRBV10-3, the J gene TRBJ1-4; 7 nucleotides line up with TRBD1. Trimming cost V 3 bases and J 4 bases; bases outside gene matches: 2. The germline V gene has CDR1 ENHRY and CDR2 SYGVKD. The CDR3 covers 14 residues. CDR3 residues: CAISEGGFNEKLFF. The CDR3 nucleotides are TGTGCCATCAGTGAAGGGGGCTTTAATGAAAAACTGTTTTTT.

J is TRBJ1-6 and V is TRBV10-2, with 9 bases that match TRBD1. The CDR3 consists of 16 residues. Per the germline V gene, CDR1 is WSHSY and CDR2 is SAAADI. V was pared by 8 bases and J by 1 base, with 6 bases of the junction left unmatched. CDR3 sequence reads: CASRDREGSYNSPLHF. The CDR3 nucleotides read TGCGCCAGCCGGGACAGGGAAGGTTCCTATAATTCACCCCTCCACTTT.

The chain has TRBV11-2 and TRBJ2-7; 8 bases are a match to TRBD2. The germline CDR1 and CDR2 sequences are SGHAT and FQNNGV. V lost 1 base, J lost 3 bases, and 8 bases stayed unmatched. The CDR3 totals 16 residues. CDR3 amino acids: CASSLVASGSIYEQYF. Here the CDR3 DNA reads TGTGCCAGCAGCTTAGTAGCCAGCGGGAGTATCTACGAGCAGTACTTC.

This chain links TRBV29-1 with TRBJ1-2; D gene unclear. Germline CDR1 and CDR2: SQVTM and ANQGSEA. The CDR3 length is 15 residues. Trimming took off 1 base at V and 1 base at J, with 13 bases between the two ends. The CDR3: CSVEGFAGGNYGYTF. The CDR3 region has the DNA TGCAGCGTTGAAGGATTTGCAGGAGGTAACTATGGCTACACCTTC.

V and J are TRBV29-1 and TRBJ2-7; 15 bases line up with TRBD2. The V gene end was trimmed by 7 bases and the J gene end by 6 bases; junction bases not matched to a gene: 4. Germline V lookup: CDR1 SQVTM, CDR2 ANQGSEA. This CDR3 has 13 amino acids. CDR3 nucleotide sequence: TGCAGCGCCCGGACTAGCGGGGGGGTCGAGCAGTACTTC. Amino acid sequence: CSARTSGGVEQYF.

The V call is TRBV27, the J call TRBJ2-2, with TRBD1 as a possible D gene (6 bases). From germline, CDR1 is MNHEY and CDR2 SMNVEV (reference sequence). The CDR3 length is 15 residues. V shed 2 bases and J shed 2 bases, with 9 bases lying between them. CDR3 DNA sequence: TGTGCCAGCAGTTTAGGACAGACCAACACCGGGGAGCTGTTTTTT. Protein product: CASSLGQTNTGELFF.

This chain joins TRBV7-6 and TRBJ1-1; no clear D gene. Germline CDR1 is SGHVS and CDR2 is FNYEAQ. Trimming cost V 3 bases and J 1 base, with 12 bases left between them. The CDR3 contains 15 residues. CDR3 bases: TGTGCCAGCAGCTTGAGGCCTGACGGGAACACTGAAGCTTTCTTT. Its translation: CASSLRPDGNTEAFF. Together with reference TRBV7-6 and TRBJ1-1, the CDR3 gives the full variable domain: GAGVSQSPRYKVTKRGQDVALRCDPISGHVSLYWYRQALGQGPEFLTYFNYEAQQDKSGLPNDRFSAERPEGSISTLTIQRTEQRDSAMYRCASSLRPDGNTEAFFGQGTRLTVV.

V gene TRBV21-1 combines with J gene TRBJ2-1; the table gives TRBD1 as D, unverified against the DNA. TRBV21-1 is flagged as a pseudogene. The CDR3 loop spans 15 amino acids. The CDR3: CASRLPGQPYNEQFF. CDR3 nucleotides: TGTGCCAGCAGGCTACCGGGACAACCCTACAATGAGCAGTTCTTC.

The chain uses TRBV7-9 and TRBJ2-5, with D possibly being TRBD1 (6 bases). The end of the DNA aligns better with TRBJ2-7, so the J call may be wrong. The CDR3 runs to 15 residues. Per the germline V gene, CDR1 is SEHNR and CDR2 is FQNEAQ (reference sequence). The CDR3 is CASSWVGRGLDEQYF. Here the CDR3 DNA reads TGTGCCAGCAGCTGGGTAGGCAGGGGCCTTGACGAGCAGTACTTC.

This chain links TRBV5-1 with TRBJ2-1; 8 bases map to TRBD2. Germline CDR1 and CDR2: SGHRS and YFSETQ. This CDR3 has 16 amino acids. V was clipped by 0 bases and J by 3 bases; unmatched bases: 5. CDR3 in DNA: TGCGCCAGCAGCTTGGTTTCTAGCGGGTACTACAATGAGCAGTTCTTC. This sequence encodes CASSLVSSGYYNEQFF.

The V call is TRBV28, the J call TRBJ2-1; possibly TRBD1 for D (5 bases). Germline loops: CDR1 MDHEN, CDR2 SYDVKM. Trimming removed 6 bases from V and 5 bases from J, with 14 bases in between. The CDR3 covers 14 residues. CDR3 amino acids: CASRRQRSHNEQFF. The DNA of the CDR3 is TGTGCCAGCAGACGACAGAGAAGTCACAATGAGCAGTTCTTC. Full variable domain (missing parts from reference TRBV28 and TRBJ2-1): DVKVTQSSRYLVKRTGEKVFLECVQDMDHENMFWYRQDPGLGLRLIYFSYDVKMKEKGDIPEGYSVSREKKERFSLILESASTNQTSMYLCASRRQRSHNEQFFGPGTRLTVL.

The chain couples TRBV5-1 to TRBJ2-3; 8 nucleotides line up with TRBD2. CDR3 length equals 14 residues. Trimming cost V 2 bases and J 6 bases; bases outside gene matches: 5. CDR1 and CDR2 (germline): SGHRS, YFSETQ. As DNA, the CDR3 is TGCGCCAGCAGCTTAGCGGGAGTTCCGGATACGCAGTATTTT. It specifies CASSLAGVPDTQYF.

This clone was seen just once. The J gene is TRBJ1-2, the V gene TRBV6-6, with 7 bases identical to TRBD1. This CDR3 spans 13 amino acids. V dropped 7 bases and J dropped 5; count of bases not matched to a gene: 7. From germline, CDR1 is MNHNY and CDR2 SVGAGI (reference sequence). The CDR3 loop reads CASTVTGVYGYTF. The CDR3 DNA is TGTGCCAGCACGGTAACAGGGGTTTATGGCTACACCTTC.

This chain links TRBV11-3 with TRBJ2-7; 9 bases line up with TRBD2. Germline loops: CDR1 SGHNT, CDR2 YENEEA. The V gene end was trimmed by 5 bases and the J gene end by 4 bases; junction bases not matched to a gene: 9. CDR3 length: 15 residues. Here the CDR3 DNA reads TGTGCCAGCAGCCCCCCCGGGACTAGCAGATACGAGCAGTACTTC. This gives the protein CASSPPGTSRYEQYF.

The sample holds one count of this clone. The rearrangement links TRBV11-2 to TRBJ1-3; 7 bases map to TRBD1. CDR1 is SGHAT and CDR2 is FQNNGV in the germline V gene. This CDR3 is built from 16 residues. J was trimmed by 4 bases and V by 5 bases; bases with no gene match: 11. CDR3 sequence reads: CASSPGTARSGNTIYF. In DNA, the CDR3 is TGTGCCAGCAGCCCCGGGACAGCTCGTTCAGGAAACACCATATATTTT.